One TCR beta chain is described in this entry. The antigen this receptor binds is unknown. The record has no base qualities; no much larger clone is one base away. This sample stems from a study of T cell changes during pregnancy in multiple sclerosis (dated 2019 in TCRdb). Describing the broader study: In women with multiple sclerosis, the researchers looked at how the T cell repertoire shifted as pregnancy progressed.

From the cysteine up to the phenylalanine, the CDR3 has a length of 15 residues. Only the CDR3 part of the read is kept: 45 bases, read in frame from the first base. V and J are trimmed by 2 bases and 1 base, and the gene matches miss 3 bases of the junction. From a lookup of the germline V gene, CDR1 and CDR2 are MNHEY and SVGAGI. Libraries were made using the immunoSEQ multiplex PCR assay. TCRdb re-hosts the immuneACCESS table, in-frame sequences only. Its copies lack some clones; in the studies checked, an unresolved V gene accounts for under half of them, and the cause for the rest is not known. This sample is represented by roughly 110,000 clones; more than 80% of them were singletons. The ten top clones hold around 1.6% of the sample.

The sample was peripheral blood, taken before pregnancy. Recombination connected TRBV6-5 to TRBJ2-7; 9 central nucleotides agree with TRBD2. The clonotype was recovered from a female donor with multiple sclerosis, enrolled in a pregnancy study. The CDR3 is CASSYGLAGSYEQYF. The nucleotide sequence is given as TGTGCCAGCAGTTACGGGCTAGCGGGATCCTACGAGCAGTACTTC.